Listed below are T cell receptor beta chains from one sample, sequenced in a study of radiation and T cells in renal cell carcinoma. Libraries were prepared by immunoSEQ multiplex PCR; TCRdb keeps only in-frame clonotypes and omits some of them. Of about 130,000 clones in the sample, 88% were seen once. Specimen: blood, collected from a patient whose treatment included radiotherapy and nephrectomy. The source of these receptors is a woman in her sixties or seventies with renal cell carcinoma. Each CDR3 is given with its conserved first and last residue. D genes are given only for firm matches. Rows give clone size only sometimes, using once, few, many, or a class for an expanded clone.

clone_size	d_call	j_call	v_call	cdr3_aa	cdr3_nt
NA	TRBD2	TRBJ2-5	TRBV7-9	CASSLVLGEGETQYF	TGTGCCAGCAGCTTAGTGTTAGGGGAGGGAGAGACCCAGTACTTC
NA	TRBD1	TRBJ1-1	TRBV4-1	CASSQAPGTDSISEAFF	TGCGCCAGCAGCCAAGCCCCCGGGACAGATAGTATATCTGAAGCTTTCTTT
NA	NA	TRBJ1-3	TRBV2	CASSDRYSGNTIYF	TGTGCCAGCAGTGACAGGTACTCTGGAAACACCATATATTTT
NA	TRBD1	TRBJ1-1	TRBV11-2	CASSLPGTGALAFF	TGTGCCAGCAGCTTACCCGGGACAGGGGCGTTGGCTTTCTTT
NA	TRBD1	TRBJ2-3	TRBV7-9	CASRYAGGRTDTQYF	TGTGCCAGCAGATACGCAGGGGGACGCACAGATACGCAGTATTTT
NA	TRBD1	TRBJ1-1	TRBV11-2	CASSLGQGRVTEAFF	TGTGCCAGCAGCTTGGGACAGGGGAGGGTTACTGAAGCTTTCTTT
NA	NA	TRBJ1-1	TRBV12-5	CASGLGEANTEAFF	TGTGCTAGTGGTTTGGGAGAAGCGAACACTGAAGCTTTCTTT
NA	NA	TRBJ1-5	TRBV30	CAWSPPGAHYQPQHF	TGTGCCTGGAGTCCCCCCGGGGCCCACTATCAGCCCCAGCATTTT
few	NA	TRBJ1-1	TRBV4-2	CASSQDPANTEAFF	TGTGCCAGCAGCCAAGACCCCGCGAACACTGAAGCTTTCTTT
few	NA	TRBJ1-1	TRBV7-9	CASSLSWNTEAFF	TGTGCCAGCAGCTTAAGTTGGAACACTGAAGCTTTCTTT
NA	TRBD1	TRBJ1-3	TRBV6-5	CASRETGGGNTIYF	TGTGCCAGCAGGGAAACAGGGGGTGGAAACACCATATATTTT
NA	NA	TRBJ1-2	TRBV5-4	CASSLRNYGYTF	TGTGCCAGCAGCTTGCGGAACTATGGCTACACCTTC
NA	TRBD2	TRBJ2-7	TRBV6-4	CASSDSKGLAVYYEQYF	TGTGCCAGCAGTGACTCGAAAGGTCTAGCGGTGTACTACGAGCAGTACTTC
NA	NA	TRBJ1-5	TRBV30	CALAGQSGPNQPQHF	TGTGCCTTGGCCGGGCAGTCTGGCCCCAATCAGCCCCAGCATTTT
NA	TRBD2	TRBJ2-2	TRBV7-6	CASSAGLAVDTGELFF	TGTGCCAGCAGCGCAGGACTAGCGGTAGACACCGGGGAGCTGTTTTTT
NA	NA	TRBJ1-1	TRBV7-6	CASSLASAGNTEAFF	TGTGCCAGCAGCTTAGCATCAGCGGGGAACACTGAAGCTTTCTTT
NA	TRBD1	TRBJ2-7	TRBV6-5	CASSYLRQGVTYEQYF	TGTGCCAGCAGTTACCTCCGACAGGGGGTGACCTACGAGCAGTACTTC
NA	NA	TRBJ2-1	TRBV11-3	CASSARVSTNEQFF	TGTGCCAGCAGCGCACGGGTTAGCACCAATGAGCAGTTCTTC
NA	NA	TRBJ1-2	TRBV28	CASSSDSPYGYTF	TGTGCCAGCAGTTCCGACAGTCCCTATGGCTACACCTTC
NA	NA	TRBJ2-3	TRBV4-1	CASSQESLTQYF	TGCGCCAGCAGCCAAGAAAGCCTGACGCAGTATTTT
NA	NA	TRBJ2-7	TRBV5-4	CASSHRSAYEQYF	TGTGCCAGCAGCCACAGGAGTGCCTACGAGCAGTACTTC
NA	NA	TRBJ2-1	TRBV9	CASSVGKGGYNEQFF	TGTGCCAGCAGCGTAGGAAAGGGTGGCTACAATGAGCAGTTCTTC
NA	NA	TRBJ2-5	TRBV15	CATSRGGEWETQYF	TGTGCCACCAGCAGAGGGGGCGAGTGGGAGACCCAGTACTTC
NA	TRBD1	TRBJ1-2	TRBV6-5	CASSYSGGNRYTF	TGTGCCAGCAGTTACTCAGGGGGCAATCGCTACACCTTC
NA	NA	TRBJ2-5	TRBV30	CAYRGGEETQYF	TGTGCCTACCGAGGGGGGGAAGAGACCCAGTACTTC
NA	NA	TRBJ1-2	TRBV28	CASSPHLSDRNYGYTF	TGTGCCAGCAGTCCCCACCTAAGCGACAGGAACTATGGCTACACCTTC
few	NA	TRBJ1-4	TRBV5-6	CASSLTGLSTNEKLFF	TGTGCCAGCAGCTTGACCGGGCTTTCAACTAATGAAAAACTGTTTTTT